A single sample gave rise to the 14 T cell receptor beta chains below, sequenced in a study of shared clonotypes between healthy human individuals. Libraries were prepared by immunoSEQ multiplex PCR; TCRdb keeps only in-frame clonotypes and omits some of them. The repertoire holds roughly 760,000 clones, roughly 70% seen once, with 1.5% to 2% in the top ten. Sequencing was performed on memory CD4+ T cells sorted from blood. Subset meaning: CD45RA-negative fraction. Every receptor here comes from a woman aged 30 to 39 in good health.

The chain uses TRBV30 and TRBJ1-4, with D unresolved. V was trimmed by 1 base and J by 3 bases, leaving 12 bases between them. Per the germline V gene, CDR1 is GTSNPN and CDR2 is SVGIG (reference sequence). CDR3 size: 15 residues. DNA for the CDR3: TGTGCCTGGAGTGGGTCGGGGTTAGCTAATGAAAAACTGTTTTTT. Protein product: CAWSGSGLANEKLFF. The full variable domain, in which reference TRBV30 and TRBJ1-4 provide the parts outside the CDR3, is SQTIHQWPATLVQPVGSPLSLECTVEGTSNPNLYWYRQAAGRGLQLLFYSVGIGQISSEVPQNLSASRPQDRQFILSSKKLLLSDSGFYLCAWSGSGLANEKLFFGSGTQLSVL.

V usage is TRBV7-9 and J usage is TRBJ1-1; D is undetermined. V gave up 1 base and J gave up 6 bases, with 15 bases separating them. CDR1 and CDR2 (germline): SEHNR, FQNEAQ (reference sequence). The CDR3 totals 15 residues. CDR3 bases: TGTGCCAGCAGCTTAGTCGGGCCCGTTGGGGCTGAAGCTTTCTTT. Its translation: CASSLVGPVGAEAFF.

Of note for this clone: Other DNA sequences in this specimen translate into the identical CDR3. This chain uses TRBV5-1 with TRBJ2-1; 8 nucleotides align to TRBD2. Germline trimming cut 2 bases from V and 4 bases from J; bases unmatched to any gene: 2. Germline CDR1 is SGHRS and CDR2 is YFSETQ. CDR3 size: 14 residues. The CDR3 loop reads CASSLSGGYNEQFF. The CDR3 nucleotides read TGCGCCAGCAGCTTAAGCGGGGGATACAATGAGCAGTTCTTC.

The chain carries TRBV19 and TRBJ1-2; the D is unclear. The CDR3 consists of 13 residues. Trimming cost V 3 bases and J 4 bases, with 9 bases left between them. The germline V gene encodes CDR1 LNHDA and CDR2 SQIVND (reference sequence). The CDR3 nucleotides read TGTGCCAGTAGTATTGGCGGCTTCTATGGCTACACCTTC. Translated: CASSIGGFYGYTF.

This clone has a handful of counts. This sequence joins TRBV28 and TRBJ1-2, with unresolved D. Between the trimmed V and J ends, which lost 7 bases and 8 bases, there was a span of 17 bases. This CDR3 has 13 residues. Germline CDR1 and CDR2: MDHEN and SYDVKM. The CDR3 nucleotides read TGTGCCAGCACCTCTGCCCAGGCGTGGGGCTACACCTTC. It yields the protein CASTSAQAWGYTF.

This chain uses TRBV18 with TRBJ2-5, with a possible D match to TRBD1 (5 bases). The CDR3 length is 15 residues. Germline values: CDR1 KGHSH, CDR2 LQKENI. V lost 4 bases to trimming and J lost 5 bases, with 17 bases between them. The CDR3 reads CASSRDQGHRETQYF. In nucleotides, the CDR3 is TGTGCCAGCTCACGAGACCAAGGACATAGGGAGACCCAGTACTTC.

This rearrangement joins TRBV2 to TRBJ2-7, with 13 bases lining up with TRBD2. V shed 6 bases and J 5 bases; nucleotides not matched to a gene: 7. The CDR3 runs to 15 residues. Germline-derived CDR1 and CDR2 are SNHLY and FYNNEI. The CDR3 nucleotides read TGTGCCAGCAGAACCGGGACTAGCGGGACTAACGAGCAGTACTTC. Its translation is CASRTGTSGTNEQYF. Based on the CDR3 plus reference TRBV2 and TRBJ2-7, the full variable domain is EPEVTQTPSHQVTQMGQEVILRCVPISNHLYFYWYRQILGQKVEFLVSFYNNEISEKSEIFDDQFSVERPDGSNFTLKIRSTKLEDSAMYFCASRTGTSGTNEQYFGPGTRLTVT.

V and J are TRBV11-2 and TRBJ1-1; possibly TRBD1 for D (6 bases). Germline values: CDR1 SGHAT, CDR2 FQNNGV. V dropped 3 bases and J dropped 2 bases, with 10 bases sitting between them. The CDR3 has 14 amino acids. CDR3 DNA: TGTGCCAGCAGCTTTGCGGACAGTAACACTGAAGCTTTCTTT. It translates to CASSFADSNTEAFF.

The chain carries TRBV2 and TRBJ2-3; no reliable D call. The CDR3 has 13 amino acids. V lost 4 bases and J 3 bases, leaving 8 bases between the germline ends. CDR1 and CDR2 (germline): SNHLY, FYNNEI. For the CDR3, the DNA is TGTGCCAGCAGTGGCCAGATTACAGATACGCAGTATTTT. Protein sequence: CASSGQITDTQYF.

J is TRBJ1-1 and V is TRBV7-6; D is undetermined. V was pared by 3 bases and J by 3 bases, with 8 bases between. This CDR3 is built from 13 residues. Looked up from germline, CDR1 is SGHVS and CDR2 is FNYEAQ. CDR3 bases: TGTGCCAGCAGCTTGACGGGAGACACTGAAGCTTTCTTT. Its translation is CASSLTGDTEAFF.

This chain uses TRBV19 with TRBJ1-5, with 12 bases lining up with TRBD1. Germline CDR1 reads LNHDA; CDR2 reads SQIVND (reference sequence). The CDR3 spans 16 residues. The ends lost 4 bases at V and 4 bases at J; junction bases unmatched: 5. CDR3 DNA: TGTGCCAGTAGTAGCTTGGGACAGGGGGCTAATCAGCCCCAGCATTTT. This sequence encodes CASSSLGQGANQPQHF.

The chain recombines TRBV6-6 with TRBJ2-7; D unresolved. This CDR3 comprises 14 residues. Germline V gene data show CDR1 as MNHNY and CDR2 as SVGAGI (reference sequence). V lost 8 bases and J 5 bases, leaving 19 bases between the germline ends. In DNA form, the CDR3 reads TGTGCCAGCCAAAATCGCTGGGGTATCCACGAGCAGTACTTC. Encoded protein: CASQNRWGIHEQYF.

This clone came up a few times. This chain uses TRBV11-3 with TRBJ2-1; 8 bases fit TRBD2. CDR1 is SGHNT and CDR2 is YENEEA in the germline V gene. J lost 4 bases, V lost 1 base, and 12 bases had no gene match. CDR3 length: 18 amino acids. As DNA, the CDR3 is TGTGCCAGCAGCTTAGGTACTTTCGGAGCGGGGGCATACAATGAGCAGTTCTTC. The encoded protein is CASSLGTFGAGAYNEQFF. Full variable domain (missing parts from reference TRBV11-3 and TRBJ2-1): EAGVVQSPRYKIIEKKQPVAFWCNPISGHNTLYWYLQNLGQGPELLIRYENEEAVDDSQLPKDRFSAERLKGVDSTLKIQPAELGDSAVYLCASSLGTFGAGAYNEQFFGPGTRLTVL.

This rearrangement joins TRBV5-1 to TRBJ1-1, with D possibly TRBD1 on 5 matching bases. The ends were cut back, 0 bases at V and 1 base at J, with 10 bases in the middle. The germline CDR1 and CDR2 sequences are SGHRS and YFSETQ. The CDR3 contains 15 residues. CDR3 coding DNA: TGCGCCAGCAGCTTGGACGGGCAGGGGAACACTGAAGCTTTCTTT. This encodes CASSLDGQGNTEAFF.